A single sample gave rise to the 17 T cell receptor beta chains below, sequenced in a study of cytomegalovirus exposure and HLA in healthy donors. Data came from immunoSEQ multiplex PCR; TCRdb stores just in-frame clones and leaves some out. This sample has about 250,000 clones, with approximately 84% found just once. The sequenced material came from PBMCs. These receptors all come from a man aged 18 to 30 in good health and CMV-seropositive.

The CDR3 region has the DNA TGTGCCAGCTCACCACCGAACAGGGGTCCATCAGATACGCAGTATTTT. Translating it yields CASSPPNRGPSDTQYF. V and J are TRBV18 and TRBJ2-3; 7 bases are a match to TRBD1. Trimming at V came to 0 bases and at J to 4 bases, leaving 7 bases not matched to a gene. The CDR3 length is 16 residues. CDR1 is KGHSH, CDR2 LQKENI, per germline.

V gene TRBV7-9 combines with J gene TRBJ2-7; TRBD1 matches at 10 bases. Per the germline V gene, CDR1 is SEHNR and CDR2 is FQNEAQ (reference sequence). V shed 5 bases, J shed 3 bases, and the junction held 4 bases outside the gene matches. This CDR3 is 14 amino acids long. The CDR3 sequence is CASSRRTGGYEQYF. The CDR3 region has the DNA TGTGCCAGCAGCAGAAGGACAGGGGGCTACGAGCAGTACTTC.

The gene calls are TRBV27 and TRBJ2-1, with 10 bases aligning to TRBD2. Trimming took 6 bases from V and 9 from J; bases not matched to a gene: 8. This CDR3 comprises 14 residues. From germline, CDR1 is MNHEY and CDR2 SMNVEV (reference sequence). In nucleotides, the CDR3 is TGTGCCAGCAGCCCCGGACTAGCGGTGGGTGAGCAGTTCTTC. It encodes CASSPGLAVGEQFF.

This chain joins TRBV25-1 and TRBJ1-1; D possibly corresponds to TRBD1 (5 bases). CDR1 and CDR2 from the germline V gene are MGHDK and SYGVNS. The CDR3 consists of 16 residues. Trimming removed 0 bases from V and 4 bases from J, with 15 bases in between. The chain's CDR3 is CASSEYRAGRGTEAFF. As DNA, the CDR3 is TGTGCCAGCAGTGAATATCGAGCAGGGAGAGGCACTGAAGCTTTCTTT.

The CDR3 spells CARMWREGDYNEQFF. The CDR3 DNA reads as TGTGCCAGGATGTGGAGGGAGGGGGACTACAATGAGCAGTTCTTC. The chain uses TRBV2 and TRBJ2-1; D is perhaps TRBD2 (7 bases). Trimming stripped 9 bases from V and 3 bases from J, with 18 bases between. Germline values: CDR1 SNHLY, CDR2 FYNNEI. The CDR3 has 15 amino acids.

The rearrangement joins TRBV2 to TRBJ1-5; TRBD1 might be the D (5 bases). The CDR3 contains 15 residues. V was pared by 6 bases and J by 3 bases, with 15 bases between. The germline gives CDR1 SNHLY, CDR2 FYNNEI. The CDR3 DNA follows: TGTGCCAGCAGGAAAGGGGAGGCCTCCAATCAGCCCCAGCATTTT. Translation gives CASRKGEASNQPQHF.

This clone has a single count. This chain joins TRBV27 and TRBJ1-2; tentatively, D is TRBD1 (6 bases). Trimming cost V 10 bases and J 0 bases, with 27 bases left between them. The CDR3 has 18 residues. The germline gives CDR1 MNHEY, CDR2 SMNVEV (reference sequence). DNA of the CDR3: TGTGCCACCTCATTAGGGGGTAGTCCTAGTTTTTCTAACTATGGCTACACCTTC. Translation: CATSLGGSPSFSNYGYTF.

This chain links TRBV11-2 with TRBJ1-2, with D possibly being TRBD1 (5 bases). Germline V gene data show CDR1 as SGHAT and CDR2 as FQNNGV. With 5 bases removed from V and 4 bases from J, the gap between germline ends came to 20 bases. The CDR3 has 16 residues. The CDR3 DNA sequence: TGTGCCAGCAGCCCCATATCTGACAGCAACCTCTATGGCTACACCTTC. It is translated as CASSPISDSNLYGYTF. Filled out from reference TRBV11-2 and TRBJ1-2, the complete variable domain reads EAGVAQSPRYKIIEKRQSVAFWCNPISGHATLYWYQQILGQGPKLLIQFQNNGVVDDSQLPKDRFSAERLKGVDSTLKIQPAKLEDSAVYLCASSPISDSNLYGYTFGSGTRLTVV.

This clone was recorded a few times. This chain links TRBV7-9 with TRBJ2-2; TRBD1 matches at 8 bases. CDR3 length: 14 residues. CDR1 is SEHNR, CDR2 FQNEAQ, per germline (reference sequence). J lost 6 bases, V lost 5 bases, and 5 bases had no gene match. CDR3 in DNA: TGTGCCAGCAGCGTACTACAGGGGGCCGGGGAGCTGTTTTTT. It translates to CASSVLQGAGELFF.

The chain combines TRBV28 with TRBJ2-1; D is tentatively TRBD1 or TRBD2 (5 bases each). The CDR3 extends over 17 amino acids. V was clipped by 6 bases and J by 0 bases, with 18 bases between them. Germline V gene lookup returns CDR1 MDHEN and CDR2 SYDVKM. The CDR3 nucleotides are TGTGCCAGCAGCCCCAGGTCGGGACGGGGCTCCTACAATGAGCAGTTCTTC. This encodes CASSPRSGRGSYNEQFF.

This chain uses TRBV6-5 with TRBJ1-2, with TRBD1 identical over 10 bases. The V gene end was trimmed by 6 bases and the J gene end by 4 bases; junction bases not matched to a gene: 5. Germline lookup yields CDR1 MNHEY and CDR2 SVGAGI. The CDR3 length is 14 residues. CDR3 DNA sequence: TGTGCCAGCAGCCGGGACAGGGGAGGCTATGGCTACACCTTC. Residues: CASSRDRGGYGYTF.

This chain connects TRBV7-9 to TRBJ2-5; 10 nucleotides agree with TRBD2. The germline V gene has CDR1 SEHNR and CDR2 FQNEAQ (reference sequence). The CDR3 contains 14 residues. V lost 4 bases and J lost 3; bases outside the gene matches: 2. The CDR3 sequence: CASSSLAGEETQYF. CDR3 coding DNA: TGTGCCAGCAGCTCTCTAGCGGGGGAAGAGACCCAGTACTTC.

V and J are TRBV9 and TRBJ2-3, with 7 bases that match TRBD2. V trimming: 0 bases; J trimming: 6 bases; junction bases outside the gene matches: 7. Germline assignment: CDR1 SGDLS and CDR2 YYNGEE. The CDR3 has 15 residues. This CDR3 is CASSVAGGGADTQYF. The CDR3 DNA is TGTGCCAGCAGCGTAGCGGGAGGTGGAGCGGATACGCAGTATTTT.

The chain links TRBV4-2 to TRBJ2-7, with 7 nucleotides matching TRBD2. Trimming at V came to 3 bases and at J to 0 bases, leaving 5 bases not matched to a gene. The CDR3 totals 15 residues. The germline V gene has CDR1 LGHNA and CDR2 YNFKEQ. The DNA for the CDR3 is TGTGCCAGCAGCCACCTAGCGGAGAACTCCTACGAGCAGTACTTC. This encodes CASSHLAENSYEQYF.

The DNA of the CDR3 is TGTGCCTCTCAGGGGACGAGGAACACCGGGGAGCTGTTTTTT. Its translation: CASQGTRNTGELFF. This rearrangement joins TRBV7-8 to TRBJ2-2; D is perhaps TRBD1 (6 bases). The CDR3 length is 14 residues. The V end lost 11 bases, the J end lost 1 base, and 14 bases lay between the germline ends. Germline CDR1 and CDR2: SGHVS and FQNEAQ.

The gene calls are TRBV4-1 and TRBJ2-4; maybe TRBD1 (6 bases). V was shortened by 0 bases and J by 1 base, with 16 bases between the two germline ends. Germline assignment: CDR1 MGHRA and CDR2 YSYEKL. The length of the CDR3 is 18 residues. The CDR3 bases are TGCGCCAGCAGCCAAGATCTTCAGGGGCCAAGGGCCAAAAACATTCAGTACTTC. Amino acids: CASSQDLQGPRAKNIQYF.

This clone was seen only a few times. The V and J genes are TRBV9 and TRBJ1-1; possibly TRBD1 for D (5 bases). The germline V gene encodes CDR1 SGDLS and CDR2 YYNGEE. The CDR3 is 16 residues long. The V and J ends lost 4 bases and 1 base respectively, with 17 bases between them. The CDR3 DNA reads TGTGCCAGCAGCCCAAGATGGGGGAGCGGGAACACTGAAGCTTTCTTT. Translating gives CASSPRWGSGNTEAFF.